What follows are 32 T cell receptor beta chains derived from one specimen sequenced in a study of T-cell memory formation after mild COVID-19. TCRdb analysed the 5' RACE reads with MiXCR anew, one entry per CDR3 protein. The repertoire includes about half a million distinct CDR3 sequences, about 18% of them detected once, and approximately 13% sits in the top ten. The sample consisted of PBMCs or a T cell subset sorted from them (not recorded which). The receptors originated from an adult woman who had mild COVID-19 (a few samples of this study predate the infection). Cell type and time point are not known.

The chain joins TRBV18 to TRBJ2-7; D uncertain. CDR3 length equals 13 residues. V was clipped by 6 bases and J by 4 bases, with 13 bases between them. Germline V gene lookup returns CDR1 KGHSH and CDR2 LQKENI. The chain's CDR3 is CASSSPGIYEQYF. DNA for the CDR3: TGTGCCAGCTCGTCACCAGGTATTTACGAGCAGTACTTC.

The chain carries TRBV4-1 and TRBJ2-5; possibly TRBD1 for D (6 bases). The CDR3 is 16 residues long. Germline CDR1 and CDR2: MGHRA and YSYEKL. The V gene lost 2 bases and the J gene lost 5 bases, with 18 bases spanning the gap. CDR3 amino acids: CASSQPLTGRGETQYF. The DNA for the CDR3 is TGCGCCAGCAGCCAACCCCTGACAGGTCGAGGGGAGACCCAGTACTTC.

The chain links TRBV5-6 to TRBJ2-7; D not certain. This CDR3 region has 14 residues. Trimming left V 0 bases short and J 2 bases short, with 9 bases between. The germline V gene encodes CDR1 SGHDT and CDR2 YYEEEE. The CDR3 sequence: CASSLGTSAYEQYF. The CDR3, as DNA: TGTGCCAGCAGCTTGGGGACGTCAGCCTACGAGCAGTACTTC.

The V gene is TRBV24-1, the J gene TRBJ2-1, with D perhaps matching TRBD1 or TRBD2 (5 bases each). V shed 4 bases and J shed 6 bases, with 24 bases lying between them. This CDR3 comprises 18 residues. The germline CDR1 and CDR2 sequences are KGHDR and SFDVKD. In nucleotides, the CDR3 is TGTGCCACCAGTGAGCAAAATAGGGGACCGCAGAGGGCCAATGAGCAGTTCTTC. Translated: CATSEQNRGPQRANEQFF.

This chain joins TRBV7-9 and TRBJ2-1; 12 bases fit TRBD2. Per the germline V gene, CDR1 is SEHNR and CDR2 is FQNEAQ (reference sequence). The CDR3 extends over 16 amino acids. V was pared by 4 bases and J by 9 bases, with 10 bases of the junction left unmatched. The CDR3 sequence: CASSSRGPLAGGEQFF. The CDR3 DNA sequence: TGTGCCAGCAGCTCAAGAGGGCCACTAGCGGGGGGTGAGCAGTTCTTC.

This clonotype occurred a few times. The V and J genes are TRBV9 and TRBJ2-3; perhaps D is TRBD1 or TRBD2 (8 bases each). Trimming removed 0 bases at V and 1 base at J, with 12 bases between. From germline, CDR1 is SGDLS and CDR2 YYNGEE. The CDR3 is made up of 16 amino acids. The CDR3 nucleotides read TGTGCCAGCAGCGTAGTAGCGGGACAGGGCACAGATACGCAGTATTTT. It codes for CASSVVAGQGTDTQYF.

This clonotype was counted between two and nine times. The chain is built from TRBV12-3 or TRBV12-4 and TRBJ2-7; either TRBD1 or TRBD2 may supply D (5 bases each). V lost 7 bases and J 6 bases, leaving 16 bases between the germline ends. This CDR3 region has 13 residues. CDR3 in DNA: TGTGCCAGCACTCTATCTTGGGGGAGCGAGCAGTACTTC. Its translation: CASTLSWGSEQYF.

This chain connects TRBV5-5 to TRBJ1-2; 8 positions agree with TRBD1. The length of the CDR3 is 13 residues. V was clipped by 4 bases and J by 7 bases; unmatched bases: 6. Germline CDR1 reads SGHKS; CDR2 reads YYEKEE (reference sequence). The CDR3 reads CASSATGDGGYTF. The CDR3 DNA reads TGTGCCAGCAGCGCGACAGGGGATGGTGGCTACACCTTC.

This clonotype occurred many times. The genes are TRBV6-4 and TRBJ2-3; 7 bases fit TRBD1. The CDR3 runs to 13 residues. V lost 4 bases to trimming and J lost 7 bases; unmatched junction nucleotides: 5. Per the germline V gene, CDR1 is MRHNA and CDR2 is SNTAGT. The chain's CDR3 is CASSGDSLNTQYF. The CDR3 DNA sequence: TGTGCCAGCAGTGGGGACAGCCTTAATACGCAGTATTTT.

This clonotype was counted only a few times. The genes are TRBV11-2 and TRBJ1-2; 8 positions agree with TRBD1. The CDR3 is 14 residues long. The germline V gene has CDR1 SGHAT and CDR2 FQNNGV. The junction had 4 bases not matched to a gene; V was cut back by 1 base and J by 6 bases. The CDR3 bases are TGTGCCAGCAGCTTAGGGCAGGGGGCAAATGGCTACACCTTC. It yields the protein CASSLGQGANGYTF.

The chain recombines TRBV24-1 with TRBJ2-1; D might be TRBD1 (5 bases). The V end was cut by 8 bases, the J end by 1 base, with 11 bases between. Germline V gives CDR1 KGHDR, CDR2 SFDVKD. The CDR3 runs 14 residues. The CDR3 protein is CATNHKGSYNEQFF. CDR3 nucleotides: TGTGCCACCAATCACAAGGGGTCCTACAATGAGCAGTTCTTC.

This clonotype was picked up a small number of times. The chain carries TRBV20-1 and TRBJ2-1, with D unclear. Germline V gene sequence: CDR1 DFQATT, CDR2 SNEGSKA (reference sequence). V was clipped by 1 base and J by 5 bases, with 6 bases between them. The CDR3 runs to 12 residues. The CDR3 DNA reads TGCAGTGCTAGAGCAGCGCACAATGAGCAGTTCTTC. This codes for CSARAAHNEQFF.

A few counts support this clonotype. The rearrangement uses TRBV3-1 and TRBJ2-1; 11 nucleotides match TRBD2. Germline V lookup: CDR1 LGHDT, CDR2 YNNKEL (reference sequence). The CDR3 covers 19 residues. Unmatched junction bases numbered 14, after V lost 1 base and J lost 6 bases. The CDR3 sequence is CASSQVTRELAGDSNEQFF. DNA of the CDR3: TGTGCCAGCAGCCAAGTTACCCGCGAACTAGCGGGAGATAGCAATGAGCAGTTCTTC.

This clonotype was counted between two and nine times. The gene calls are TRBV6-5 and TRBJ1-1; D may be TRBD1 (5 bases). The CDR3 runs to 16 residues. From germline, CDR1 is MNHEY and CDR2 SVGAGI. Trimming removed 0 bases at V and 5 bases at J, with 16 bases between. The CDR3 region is CASSYSLGGGRTEAFF. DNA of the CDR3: TGTGCCAGCAGTTACTCACTCGGGGGGGGAAGGACTGAAGCTTTCTTT.

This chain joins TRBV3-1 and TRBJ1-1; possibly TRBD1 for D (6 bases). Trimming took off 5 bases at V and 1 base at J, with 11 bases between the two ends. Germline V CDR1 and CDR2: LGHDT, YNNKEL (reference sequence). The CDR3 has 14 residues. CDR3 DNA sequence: TGTGCCAGCAGCGAAGGACAGCCGAACACTGAAGCTTTCTTT. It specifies CASSEGQPNTEAFF. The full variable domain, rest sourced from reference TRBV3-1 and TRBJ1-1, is DTAVSQTPKYLVTQMGNDKSIKCEQNLGHDTMYWYKQDSKKFLKIMFSYNNKELIINETVPNRFSPKSPDKAHLNLHINSLELGDSAVYFCASSEGQPNTEAFFGQGTRLTVV.

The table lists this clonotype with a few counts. The CDR3 DNA reads as TGTGCCAGCAGCTTAGGGTCAGGGACTAGCAATCAGCCCCAGCATTTT. Protein product: CASSLGSGTSNQPQHF. V is TRBV7-8 and J is TRBJ1-5; possibly TRBD1 for D (5 bases). The CDR3 sequence is 16 residues long. The germline V gene encodes CDR1 SGHVS and CDR2 FQNEAQ. V lost 1 base, J lost 0 bases, and 10 bases lay in between.

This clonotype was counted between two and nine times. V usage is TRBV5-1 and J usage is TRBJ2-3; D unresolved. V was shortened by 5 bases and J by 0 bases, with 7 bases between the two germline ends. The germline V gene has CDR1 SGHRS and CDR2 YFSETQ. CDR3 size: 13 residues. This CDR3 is CASREPSTDTQYF. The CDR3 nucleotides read TGCGCCAGCAGGGAGCCTAGCACAGATACGCAGTATTTT.

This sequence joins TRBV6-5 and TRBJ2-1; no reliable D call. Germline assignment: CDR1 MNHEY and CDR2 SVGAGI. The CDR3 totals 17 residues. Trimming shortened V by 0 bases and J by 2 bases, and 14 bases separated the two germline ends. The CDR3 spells CASSYSTFELPYNEQFF. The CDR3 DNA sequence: TGTGCCAGCAGTTACTCGACGTTTGAACTACCCTACAATGAGCAGTTCTTC.

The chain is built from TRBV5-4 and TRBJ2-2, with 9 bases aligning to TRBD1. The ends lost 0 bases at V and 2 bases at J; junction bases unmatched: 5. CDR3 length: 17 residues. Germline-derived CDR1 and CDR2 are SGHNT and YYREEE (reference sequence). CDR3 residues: CASSLGGTGLNTGELFF. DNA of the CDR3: TGTGCCAGCAGCTTGGGGGGGACAGGGTTAAACACCGGGGAGCTGTTTTTT.

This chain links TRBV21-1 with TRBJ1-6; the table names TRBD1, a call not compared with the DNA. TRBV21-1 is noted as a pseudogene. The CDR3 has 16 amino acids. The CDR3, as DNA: TGTGCCAGCAGCACAGCAAAAACAGGGGGTCGGTCACCCCTCCACTTT. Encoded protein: CASSTAKTGGRSPLHF.

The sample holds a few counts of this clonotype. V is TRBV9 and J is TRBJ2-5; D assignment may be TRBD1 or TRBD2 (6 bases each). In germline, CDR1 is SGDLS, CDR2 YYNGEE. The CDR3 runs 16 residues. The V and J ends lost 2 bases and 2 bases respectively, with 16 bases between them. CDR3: CASSVGTPAGQETQYF. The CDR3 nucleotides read TGTGCCAGCAGCGTGGGGACACCGGCGGGGCAAGAGACCCAGTACTTC.

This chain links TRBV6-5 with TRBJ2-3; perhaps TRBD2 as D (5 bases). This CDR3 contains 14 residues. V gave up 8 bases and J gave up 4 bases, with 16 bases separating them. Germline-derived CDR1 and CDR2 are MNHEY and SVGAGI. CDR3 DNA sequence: TGTGCCAGCCGAATACGGGGTAGTGCAGATACGCAGTATTTT. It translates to CASRIRGSADTQYF.

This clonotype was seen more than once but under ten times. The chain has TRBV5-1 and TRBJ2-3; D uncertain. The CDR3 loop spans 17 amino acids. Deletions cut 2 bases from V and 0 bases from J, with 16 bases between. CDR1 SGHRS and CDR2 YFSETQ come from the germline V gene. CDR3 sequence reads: CASSFFSDASSTDTQYF. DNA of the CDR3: TGCGCCAGCAGCTTCTTTTCGGACGCGTCGAGCACAGATACGCAGTATTTT.

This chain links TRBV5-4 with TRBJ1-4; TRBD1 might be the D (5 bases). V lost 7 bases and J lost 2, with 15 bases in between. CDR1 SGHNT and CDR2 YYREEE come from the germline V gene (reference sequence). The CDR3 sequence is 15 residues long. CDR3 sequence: CASSSGGETNEKLFF. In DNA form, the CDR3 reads TGTGCCAGCTCCTCCGGGGGGGAGACTAATGAAAAACTGTTTTTT. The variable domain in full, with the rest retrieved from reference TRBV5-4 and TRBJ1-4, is ETGVTQSPTHLIKTRGQQVTLRCSSQSGHNTVSWYQQALGQGPQFIFQYYREEENGRGNFPPRFSGLQFPNYSSELNVNALELDDSALYLCASSSGGETNEKLFFGSGTQLSVL.

CDR3 coding DNA: TGCAGTGCCAACAGGGAAGAGAACACCGGGGAGCTGTTTTTT. As protein: CSANREENTGELFF. V is TRBV20-1 and J is TRBJ2-2, with TRBD1 as a possible D gene (6 bases). Germline CDR1 and CDR2: DFQATT and SNEGSKA (reference sequence). CDR3 size: 14 residues. V was shortened by 6 bases and J by 1 base, with 12 bases between the two germline ends.

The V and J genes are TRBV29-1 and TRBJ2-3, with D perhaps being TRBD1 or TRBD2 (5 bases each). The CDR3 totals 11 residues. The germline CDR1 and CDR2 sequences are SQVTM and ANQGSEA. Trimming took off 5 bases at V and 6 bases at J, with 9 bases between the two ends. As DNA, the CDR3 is TGCAGCGTTCGAGAGGGGGATACGCAGTATTTT. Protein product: CSVREGDTQYF.

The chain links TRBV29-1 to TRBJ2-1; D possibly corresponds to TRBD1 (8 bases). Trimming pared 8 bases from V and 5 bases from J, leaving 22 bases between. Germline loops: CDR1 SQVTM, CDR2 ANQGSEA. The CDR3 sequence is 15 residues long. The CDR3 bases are TGCAGCCACAGCGGGACAGGACTAGTCAACAATGAGCAGTTCTTC. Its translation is CSHSGTGLVNNEQFF.

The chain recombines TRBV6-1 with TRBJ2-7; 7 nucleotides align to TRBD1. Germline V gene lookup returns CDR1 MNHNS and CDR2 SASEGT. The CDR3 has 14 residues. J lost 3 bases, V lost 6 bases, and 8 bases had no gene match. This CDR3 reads CASSPRQGIYEQYF. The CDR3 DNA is TGTGCCAGCAGCCCCAGACAGGGTATCTACGAGCAGTACTTC.

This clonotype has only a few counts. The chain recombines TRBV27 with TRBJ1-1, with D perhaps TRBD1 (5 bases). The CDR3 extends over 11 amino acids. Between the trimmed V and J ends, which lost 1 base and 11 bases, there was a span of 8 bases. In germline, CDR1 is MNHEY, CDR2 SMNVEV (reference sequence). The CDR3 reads CASSLLGVAFF. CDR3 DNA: TGTGCCAGCAGTTTATTGGGGGTGGCTTTCTTT.

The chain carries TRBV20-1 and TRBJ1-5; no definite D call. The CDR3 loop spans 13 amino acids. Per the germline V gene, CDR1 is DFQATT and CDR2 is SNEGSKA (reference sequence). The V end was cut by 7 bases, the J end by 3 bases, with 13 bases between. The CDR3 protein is CSVRTRSNQPQHF. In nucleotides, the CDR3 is TGCAGTGTTCGTACGAGGTCCAATCAGCCCCAGCATTTT.

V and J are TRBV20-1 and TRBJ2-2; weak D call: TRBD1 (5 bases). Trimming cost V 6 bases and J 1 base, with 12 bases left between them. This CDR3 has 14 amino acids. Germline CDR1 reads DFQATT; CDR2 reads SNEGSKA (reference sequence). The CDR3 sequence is CSASRQMNTGELFF. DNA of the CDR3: TGCAGTGCGAGTCGACAGATGAACACCGGGGAGCTGTTTTTT.

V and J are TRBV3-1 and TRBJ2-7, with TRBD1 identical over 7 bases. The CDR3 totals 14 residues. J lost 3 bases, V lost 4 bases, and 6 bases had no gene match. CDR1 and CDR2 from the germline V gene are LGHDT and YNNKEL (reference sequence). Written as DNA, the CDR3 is TGTGCCAGCAGCCCAGGACAGGAATTCTACGAGCAGTACTTC. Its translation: CASSPGQEFYEQYF.